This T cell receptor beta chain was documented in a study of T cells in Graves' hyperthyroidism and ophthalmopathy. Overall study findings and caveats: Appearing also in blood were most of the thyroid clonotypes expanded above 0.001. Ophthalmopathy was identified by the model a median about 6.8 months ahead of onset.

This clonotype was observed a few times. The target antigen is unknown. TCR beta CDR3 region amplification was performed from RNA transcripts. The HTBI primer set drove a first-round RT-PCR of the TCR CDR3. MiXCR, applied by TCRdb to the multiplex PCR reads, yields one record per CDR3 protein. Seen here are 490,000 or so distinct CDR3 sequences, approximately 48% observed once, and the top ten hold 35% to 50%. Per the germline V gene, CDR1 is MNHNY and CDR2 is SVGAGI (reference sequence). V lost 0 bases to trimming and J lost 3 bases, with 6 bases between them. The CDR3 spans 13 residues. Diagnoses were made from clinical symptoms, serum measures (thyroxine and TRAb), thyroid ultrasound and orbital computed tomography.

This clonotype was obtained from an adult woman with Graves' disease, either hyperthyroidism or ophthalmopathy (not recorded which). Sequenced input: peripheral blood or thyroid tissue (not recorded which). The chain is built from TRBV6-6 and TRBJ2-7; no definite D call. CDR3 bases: TGTGCCAGCAGTTACTCCCGAAACTACGAGCAGTACTTC. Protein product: CASSYSRNYEQYF.